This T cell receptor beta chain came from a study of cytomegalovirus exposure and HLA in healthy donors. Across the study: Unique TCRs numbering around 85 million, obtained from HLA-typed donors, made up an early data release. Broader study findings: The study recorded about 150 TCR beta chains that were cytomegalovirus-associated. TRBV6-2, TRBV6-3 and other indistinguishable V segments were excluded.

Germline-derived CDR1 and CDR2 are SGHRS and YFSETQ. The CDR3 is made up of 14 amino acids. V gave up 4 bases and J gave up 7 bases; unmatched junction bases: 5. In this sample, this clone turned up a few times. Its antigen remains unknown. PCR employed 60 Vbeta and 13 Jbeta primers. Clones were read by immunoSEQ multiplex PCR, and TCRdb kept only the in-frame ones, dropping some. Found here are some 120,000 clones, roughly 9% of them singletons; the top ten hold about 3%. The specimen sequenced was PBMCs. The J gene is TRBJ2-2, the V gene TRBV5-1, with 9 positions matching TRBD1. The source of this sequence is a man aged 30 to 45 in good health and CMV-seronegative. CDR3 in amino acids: CASSVGQGSGELFF. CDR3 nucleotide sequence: TGCGCCAGCAGCGTGGGACAGGGAAGCGGGGAGCTGTTTTTT.